This TCR beta chain stems from a study of cytomegalovirus exposure and HLA in healthy donors. Study information: Ancestry clustering placed 81% of a few hundred genotyped donors in the Caucasian-associated cluster. Whole-study findings and limits: The study carried out a later analysis of TCR beta sequences. It associated 15,000 to 20,000 of them with specific HLA alleles at a false discovery rate of 0.05. Most TCR beta V segments were productive about 87% or about 30% of the time in an earlier analysis. Sequencing depth roughly uniform across donors was assumed in presence/absence analyses.

Primers: 60 Vbeta forward and 13 Jbeta reverse. The data were produced by immunoSEQ multiplex PCR, yet TCRdb's version contains in-frame clones alone and is incomplete. The sample carries roughly 160,000 clones, 70% to 80% recorded once. Trimming shortened V by 2 bases and J by 7 bases, and 17 bases separated the two germline ends. Germline loops: CDR1 MDHEN, CDR2 SYDVKM. The CDR3 length is 16 residues. As to this clone: No antigen is known for it.

The TCR originated in a man younger than 30 in good health and CMV-seropositive. This chain joins TRBV28 and TRBJ1-4, with D hard to call. Sequencing used PBMCs. The DNA of the CDR3 is TGTGCCAGCAGTTTAGCTAGCCGGGGAGGGTCTGAAAAACTGTTTTTT. It specifies CASSLASRGGSEKLFF.